Following are 8 T cell receptor beta chains from one sample sequenced in a study of beta chain features in type 1 diabetes. What was sequenced were expressed TCRB transcripts, since all of the isolated RNA had been reverse transcribed. Method: immunoSEQ multiplex PCR; TCRdb's copy keeps in-frame clones and lacks some. The sample carries over 500,000 clones, 15% recorded once. Sample: naive CD4+ T cells from blood. Receptor source: a man younger than 30 in good health.

The chain carries TRBV2 and TRBJ1-4; 8 nucleotides agree with TRBD1. There are 14 residues in the CDR3. The junction had 8 bases not matched to a gene; V was cut back by 6 bases and J by 8 bases. Germline V gene lookup returns CDR1 SNHLY and CDR2 FYNNEI. The CDR3 protein is CASSLSRTGEKLFF. The CDR3 DNA is TGTGCCAGCAGCCTTAGCCGGACAGGGGAAAAACTGTTTTTT. The full variable domain, completed using reference TRBV2 and TRBJ1-4, is EPEVTQTPSHQVTQMGQEVILRCVPISNHLYFYWYRQILGQKVEFLVSFYNNEISEKSEIFDDQFSVERPDGSNFTLKIRSTKLEDSAMYFCASSLSRTGEKLFFGSGTQLSVL.

Remarks on this clone: One junction end does not reproduce the germline sequence, and a read error may be involved. The genes are TRBV19 and TRBJ1-2; D unclear. The CDR3 runs to 16 residues. Germline V gives CDR1 LNHDA, CDR2 SQIVND (reference sequence). CDR3 residues: CASRAGVGPRNYGYTF. The CDR3 DNA reads TGTGCGAGTAGGGCCGGGGTCGGCCCCCGGAACTATGGCTACACCTTC.

There are a few counts of this clone. J is TRBJ2-3 and V is TRBV9, with D tentatively TRBD2 (6 bases). The CDR3 is 14 residues long. V lost 7 bases, J lost 3 bases, and 15 bases lay in between. In germline, CDR1 is SGDLS, CDR2 YYNGEE. CDR3 in DNA: TGTGCCAGCTCTACTATGGGGGGAACAGATACGCAGTATTTT. Translating it yields CASSTMGGTDTQYF.

The sample holds a few counts of this clone. The chain combines TRBV6-5 with TRBJ2-7; 7 positions match TRBD2. The CDR3 runs to 14 residues. CDR1 MNHEY and CDR2 SVGAGI come from the germline V gene. V lost 2 bases to trimming and J lost 3 bases; unmatched junction nucleotides: 4. The chain's CDR3 is CASSYTGGYYEQYF. CDR3 DNA sequence: TGTGCCAGCAGTTACACGGGAGGATACTACGAGCAGTACTTC.

The rearrangement links TRBV6-5 to TRBJ2-7; D may be TRBD2 (6 bases). Germline CDR1 is MNHEY and CDR2 is SVGAGI. This CDR3 is 11 amino acids long. Trimming stripped 6 bases from V and 5 bases from J, with 8 bases between. CDR3 in DNA: TGTGCCAGCAGCCGGGGGAACGAGCAGTACTTC. It specifies CASSRGNEQYF.

This clone has only a few counts. V gene TRBV19 combines with J gene TRBJ2-3; TRBD1 is a possible D gene (5 bases). Trimming left V 1 base short and J 3 bases short, with 14 bases between. There are 16 residues in the CDR3. Germline V lookup: CDR1 LNHDA, CDR2 SQIVND (reference sequence). CDR3 residues: CASSIVGAATTDTQYF. DNA of the CDR3: TGTGCCAGTAGTATAGTTGGGGCAGCGACGACAGATACGCAGTATTTT.

The V gene is TRBV25-1, the J gene TRBJ2-7, with D perhaps assigned TRBD1 or TRBD2 (6 bases each). This CDR3 region has 15 residues. From germline, CDR1 is MGHDK and CDR2 SYGVNS. Trimming removed 5 bases from V and 7 bases from J, with 21 bases in between. The CDR3 loop reads CASSPRGPGLGEQYF. The CDR3 DNA reads TGTGCCAGCAGTCCCCGGGGGCCGGGGTTGGGAGAGCAGTACTTC.

This rearrangement joins TRBV14 to TRBJ1-4; 8 nucleotides align to TRBD1. The CDR3 has 15 residues. Germline V gives CDR1 SGHDN, CDR2 FVKESK. V lost 4 bases to trimming and J lost 4 bases; unmatched junction nucleotides: 5. The CDR3 sequence: CASSRDRGFNEKLFF. The CDR3 nucleotides read TGTGCCAGCAGCCGTGACAGGGGATTTAATGAAAAACTGTTTTTT.